This entry lists 30 T cell receptor beta chains sequenced from one sample in a study of blood T cell repertoires in COVID-19. This table comes from immunoSEQ multiplex PCR, and its TCRdb copy is limited to in-frame clones, with some not included. Among more than 150,000 clones listed, around four fifths were seen once. Sequencing was carried out using peripheral blood. Receptor source: a woman aged 25 to 39 with acute or convalescent COVID-19.

This clone appeared a few times. V gene TRBV3-1 (or the pseudogene TRBV3-2) combines with J gene TRBJ1-1, with D possibly TRBD1 on 6 matching bases. The CDR3 is 14 amino acids. Germline CDR1 LGHDT, CDR2 YNNKEL (reference sequence). The V and J ends lost 0 bases and 4 bases respectively, with 9 bases between them. The CDR3 region is CASSQDRGFTEAFF. Written as DNA, the CDR3 is TGTGCCAGCAGCCAAGATAGGGGGTTCACTGAAGCTTTCTTT.

This clone has more than one count but fewer than ten. V is TRBV6-5 and J is TRBJ1-4; 7 nucleotides align to TRBD1. With 5 bases clipped from V and 4 bases from J, the junction kept 7 bases outside the gene matches. The CDR3 has 15 residues. Germline V gene data show CDR1 as MNHEY and CDR2 as SVGAGI. CDR3 bases: TGTGCCAGCAGTCCGAAGGGACAGAGTAATGAAAAACTGTTTTTT. This sequence encodes CASSPKGQSNEKLFF.

The genes are TRBV23-1 and TRBJ2-7; perhaps TRBD2 as D (7 bases). TRBV23-1 has ORF status, its function being uncertain. The CDR3 extends over 16 amino acids. Trimming took off 6 bases at V and 6 bases at J, with 24 bases between the two ends. Here the CDR3 DNA reads TGCGCCAGCAGCCTTAAAGGGGGGGGCGCGGTAGGCGAGCAGTACTTC. As protein: CASSLKGGGAVGEQYF.

The J gene is TRBJ1-2, the V gene TRBV19; 8 nucleotides agree with TRBD1. V lost 7 bases to trimming and J lost 2 bases; unmatched junction nucleotides: 3. The CDR3 is 13 amino acids. Germline lookup yields CDR1 LNHDA and CDR2 SQIVND (reference sequence). DNA of the CDR3: TGTGCCAGTAACGACAGGGGAAACTATGGCTACACCTTC. Amino acid sequence: CASNDRGNYGYTF.

The J gene is TRBJ2-7, the V gene TRBV7-6, with 7 bases fitting TRBD1. The CDR3 length is 15 residues. V was pared by 0 bases and J by 2 bases, with 4 bases of the junction left unmatched. Germline lookup yields CDR1 SGHVS and CDR2 FNYEAQ. For the CDR3, the DNA is TGTGCCAGCAGCTTAGCAGGGGACAGTACCTACGAGCAGTACTTC. Translating it yields CASSLAGDSTYEQYF.

The V and J genes are TRBV28 and TRBJ1-5, with TRBD1 as a possible D gene (5 bases). The CDR3 length is 18 residues. The V end was cut by 1 base, the J end by 0 bases, with 16 bases between. Germline V gene data show CDR1 as MDHEN and CDR2 as SYDVKM. In DNA form, the CDR3 reads TGTGCCAGCAGTTTATACCCCTTTGGGACTTATAGCAATCAGCCCCAGCATTTT. Encoded protein: CASSLYPFGTYSNQPQHF.

The V call is TRBV6-6, the J call TRBJ2-7, with TRBD1 identical over 7 bases. V shed 5 bases and J 7 bases; nucleotides not matched to a gene: 5. This CDR3 is 12 amino acids long. CDR1 is MNHNY and CDR2 is SVGAGI in the germline V gene (reference sequence). CDR3 coding DNA: TGTGCCAGCAGTACCGGGACAGTTGAGCAGTACTTC. Its protein is CASSTGTVEQYF.

The rearrangement links TRBV5-5 to TRBJ2-1; no clear D gene. V lost 2 bases and J 2 bases, leaving 11 bases between the germline ends. Germline CDR1 and CDR2: SGHKS and YYEKEE (reference sequence). The CDR3 totals 15 residues. The CDR3, as DNA: TGTGCCAGCAGCTTCGGCGGAACACCCTACAATGAGCAGTTCTTC. Its protein is CASSFGGTPYNEQFF.

This clone was found once. The chain uses TRBV3-1 (or the pseudogene TRBV3-2) and TRBJ2-7; TRBD2 matches at 9 bases. The CDR3 extends over 15 amino acids. Germline loops: CDR1 LGHDT, CDR2 YNNKEL (reference sequence). Unmatched junction bases numbered 11, after V lost 5 bases and J lost 6 bases. Here the CDR3 DNA reads TGTGCCAGCAGCTCCCCTGCGGGAGGGCCTGGCGAGCAGTACTTC. Amino acids: CASSSPAGGPGEQYF.

This chain connects TRBV5-4 to TRBJ1-1; the D gene is possibly TRBD1 (6 bases). CDR3 length: 14 residues. Germline-derived CDR1 and CDR2 are SGHNT and YYREEE (reference sequence). Trimming left V 5 bases short and J 0 bases short, with 11 bases between. CDR3 protein: CASSHDRMNTEAFF. In nucleotides, the CDR3 is TGTGCCAGCAGTCACGACAGGATGAACACTGAAGCTTTCTTT.

The genes are TRBV19 and TRBJ1-1, with 11 positions matching TRBD1. CDR1 is LNHDA, CDR2 SQIVND, per germline (reference sequence). The CDR3 contains 16 residues. V lost 5 bases, J lost 4 bases, and 9 bases stayed unmatched. The CDR3 reads CASSPTTGTGGTEAFF. CDR3 coding DNA: TGTGCCAGTAGTCCAACGACCGGGACAGGGGGCACTGAAGCTTTCTTT.

About this clone: At one end the junction does not follow the germline gene, possibly because of a read error. This chain connects TRBV19 to TRBJ1-1; no definite D call. Germline V gene lookup returns CDR1 LNHDA and CDR2 SQIVND (reference sequence). The CDR3 totals 13 residues. Here the CDR3 reads CASSIDIGTEAFF. The CDR3 DNA is TGTGCCAGTAGCATAGACATCGGCACTGAAGCTTTCTTT.

The chain joins TRBV6-5 to TRBJ1-1, with unresolved D. CDR1 and CDR2 (germline): MNHEY, SVGAGI. V dropped 0 bases and J dropped 3 bases, with 11 bases sitting between them. The CDR3 sequence is 15 residues long. The CDR3 here is CASSYSAGRYTEAFF. For the CDR3, the DNA is TGTGCCAGCAGTTACTCGGCAGGCAGGTACACTGAAGCTTTCTTT.

The rearrangement joins TRBV10-3 to TRBJ2-7; TRBD1 matches at 10 bases. V shed 5 bases, J shed 7 bases, and the junction held 8 bases outside the gene matches. CDR3 length equals 14 residues. The germline V gene has CDR1 ENHRY and CDR2 SYGVKD. CDR3 region: CAISPGQGFGEQYF. The CDR3 DNA reads as TGTGCCATCAGTCCGGGACAGGGGTTTGGAGAGCAGTACTTC.

The chain carries TRBV20-1 and TRBJ1-5; D unclear. V lost 3 bases and J lost 6, with 12 bases in between. CDR1 is DFQATT and CDR2 is SNEGSKA in the germline V gene (reference sequence). The CDR3 extends over 13 amino acids. The chain's CDR3 is CSASRGIGQPQHF. The CDR3 nucleotides read TGCAGTGCTAGTAGAGGGATCGGTCAGCCCCAGCATTTT.

The chain's CDR3 is CASTLPPPGQGTNTGELFF. CDR3 DNA sequence: TGTGCCAGCACGCTACCCCCCCCGGGACAGGGAACGAACACCGGGGAGCTGTTTTTT. The genes are TRBV4-2 and TRBJ2-2; TRBD1 aligns across 9 bases. Germline CDR1 LGHNA, CDR2 YNFKEQ. The CDR3 consists of 19 residues. The trim removed 7 bases at V and 0 bases at J, leaving 15 bases unmatched.

The CDR3 region is CASSTGTGSSGNTIYF. The CDR3 DNA sequence: TGTGCCAGTAGTACGGGGACAGGGAGCTCTGGAAACACCATATATTTT. V is TRBV19 and J is TRBJ1-3; 9 positions match TRBD1. The CDR3 consists of 16 residues. Germline V gene sequence: CDR1 LNHDA, CDR2 SQIVND (reference sequence). Unmatched junction bases numbered 4, after V lost 4 bases and J lost 0 bases.

The chain carries TRBV7-8 and TRBJ2-7; a weak D match, TRBD1 (6 bases). With 8 bases removed from V and 0 bases from J, the gap between germline ends came to 17 bases. Per the germline V gene, CDR1 is SGHVS and CDR2 is FQNEAQ. The CDR3 covers 15 residues. For the CDR3, the DNA is TGTGCCAGCTCTGGGGGCCCCTTGAGCTCCTACGAGCAGTACTTC. This translates into CASSGGPLSSYEQYF.

This chain uses TRBV19 with TRBJ2-3; 9 nucleotides align to TRBD2. V shed 8 bases and J 5 bases; nucleotides not matched to a gene: 17. CDR1 is LNHDA, CDR2 SQIVND, per germline (reference sequence). This CDR3 has 17 amino acids. The CDR3 sequence is CASSAQMLAGVGDTQYF. CDR3 bases: TGTGCCAGTTCAGCCCAAATGTTAGCGGGAGTGGGAGATACGCAGTATTTT.

The V call is TRBV4-2, the J call TRBJ2-7, with 7 positions matching TRBD2. CDR1 LGHNA and CDR2 YNFKEQ come from the germline V gene. This CDR3 spans 14 amino acids. J lost 0 bases, V lost 4 bases, and 3 bases had no gene match. The CDR3 DNA follows: TGTGCCAGCAGCCCCGGGGGGAACTCCTACGAGCAGTACTTC. The encoded protein is CASSPGGNSYEQYF.

This rearrangement joins TRBV7-9 to TRBJ1-2; the D gene is possibly TRBD1 (6 bases). The germline V gene encodes CDR1 SEHNR and CDR2 FQNEAQ (reference sequence). Trimming shortened V by 5 bases and J by 2 bases, and 9 bases separated the two germline ends. The CDR3 extends over 13 amino acids. The CDR3, as DNA: TGTGCCAGCAGCCACGACAGGAACTATGGCTACACCTTC. Its translation: CASSHDRNYGYTF.

The V gene is TRBV3-1 (or the pseudogene TRBV3-2), the J gene TRBJ2-7; 9 bases align to TRBD2. The CDR3 is made up of 16 amino acids. The germline gives CDR1 LGHDT, CDR2 YNNKEL (reference sequence). The junction had 7 bases not matched to a gene; V was cut back by 2 bases and J by 2 bases. The CDR3 DNA follows: TGTGCCAGCAGCCAACACCTAGCGGGGAATACCTACGAGCAGTACTTC. Its protein product is CASSQHLAGNTYEQYF.

This rearrangement joins TRBV5-1 to TRBJ2-1; 7 bases map to TRBD2. CDR3 length: 17 amino acids. V dropped 3 bases and J dropped 2; count of bases not matched to a gene: 11. CDR1 and CDR2 (germline): SGHRS, YFSETQ. The CDR3 DNA follows: TGCGCCAGCAGCTCTAGAGGTAGCGGGCCACCCTACAATGAGCAGTTCTTC. Amino acid sequence: CASSSRGSGPPYNEQFF.

This clone was seen just once. This chain connects TRBV30 to TRBJ2-7; D remains unclear. V lost 0 bases and J 3 bases, leaving 9 bases between the germline ends. The V gene's germline CDR1 is GTSNPN and CDR2 SVGIG (reference sequence). The CDR3 is 13 amino acids. CDR3 in DNA: TGTGCCTGGAGTGTTCAGGTGGGCTACGAGCAGTACTTC. Translated: CAWSVQVGYEQYF.

The chain links TRBV5-6 to TRBJ2-1; 12 nucleotides match TRBD2. The CDR3 sequence is 17 residues long. Unmatched junction bases numbered 5, after V lost 0 bases and J lost 4 bases. Per germline, CDR1 SGHDT and CDR2 YYEEEE. This chain's CDR3 is CASSLGLAGGKYNEQFF. The CDR3 nucleotides read TGTGCCAGCAGCTTGGGTCTAGCGGGAGGGAAGTACAATGAGCAGTTCTTC.

This chain links TRBV9 with TRBJ2-5; tentatively, D is TRBD2 (5 bases). CDR3 length: 14 amino acids. Trimming removed 3 bases from V and 2 bases from J, with 11 bases in between. Per the germline V gene, CDR1 is SGDLS and CDR2 is YYNGEE. Here the CDR3 reads CASSGGWVQETQYF. Written as DNA, the CDR3 is TGTGCCAGCAGCGGAGGGTGGGTGCAAGAGACCCAGTACTTC. The whole variable domain, filled in from reference TRBV9 and TRBJ2-5, reads DSGVTQTPKHLITATGQRVTLRCSPRSGDLSVYWYQQSLDQGLQFLIQYYNGEERAKGNILERFSAQQFPDLHSELNLSSLELGDSALYFCASSGGWVQETQYFGPGTRLLVL.

The chain couples TRBV10-1 to TRBJ2-5, with D tentatively TRBD2 (5 bases). This CDR3 has 13 amino acids. Trimming removed 5 bases from V and 3 bases from J, with 10 bases in between. The germline CDR1 and CDR2 sequences are WNHNN and SYGVQD (reference sequence). Written as DNA, the CDR3 is TGCGCCAGCAGTAATCCCGGGGAAGAGACCCAGTACTTC. Amino acids: CASSNPGEETQYF.

This chain connects TRBV11-2 to TRBJ2-7; D unresolved. Germline CDR1 and CDR2: SGHAT and FQNNGV. Trimming shortened V by 3 bases and J by 5 bases, and 8 bases separated the two germline ends. There are 12 residues in the CDR3. The DNA of the CDR3 is TGTGCCAGCAGCTTCATAACAAACGAGCAGTACTTC. It encodes CASSFITNEQYF. The variable domain in full, completed from reference TRBV11-2 and TRBJ2-7, reads EAGVAQSPRYKIIEKRQSVAFWCNPISGHATLYWYQQILGQGPKLLIQFQNNGVVDDSQLPKDRFSAERLKGVDSTLKIQPAKLEDSAVYLCASSFITNEQYFGPGTRLTVT.

This clone was detected only a few times. The chain joins TRBV28 to TRBJ1-6; 8 positions agree with TRBD1. The CDR3 loop spans 14 amino acids. Germline CDR1 MDHEN, CDR2 SYDVKM. The ends lost 6 bases at V and 7 bases at J; junction bases unmatched: 5. In DNA form, the CDR3 reads TGTGCCAGCAGGGGGGACAGGAACAATTCACCCCTCCACTTT. Translated, it gives CASRGDRNNSPLHF.

The chain is built from TRBV7-2 and TRBJ2-3, with 9 bases aligning to TRBD2. The germline CDR1 and CDR2 sequences are SGHTA and FQGNSA. This CDR3 comprises 16 residues. V shed 3 bases and J 5 bases; nucleotides not matched to a gene: 9. The CDR3 DNA reads as TGTGCCAGCAGCTTGACGCGGGGGGGCCGAGGAGATACGCAGTATTTT. It yields the protein CASSLTRGGRGDTQYF.